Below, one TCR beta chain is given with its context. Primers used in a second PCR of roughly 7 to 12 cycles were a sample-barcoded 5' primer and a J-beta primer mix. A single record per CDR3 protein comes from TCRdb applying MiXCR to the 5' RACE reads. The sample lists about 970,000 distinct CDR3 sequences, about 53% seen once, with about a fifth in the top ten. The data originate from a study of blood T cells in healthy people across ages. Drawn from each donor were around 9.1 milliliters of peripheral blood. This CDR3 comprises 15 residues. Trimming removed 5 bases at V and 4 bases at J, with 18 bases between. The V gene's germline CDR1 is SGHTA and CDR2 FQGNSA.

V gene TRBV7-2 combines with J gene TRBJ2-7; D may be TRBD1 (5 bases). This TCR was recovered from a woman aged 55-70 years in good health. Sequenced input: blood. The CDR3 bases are TGTGCCAGCAGCAAGGGGCACGCCGGCGGTTACGAGCAGTACTTC. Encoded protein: CASSKGHAGGYEQYF.